Presented here are 10 T cell receptor beta chains from one specimen sequenced in a study of metastatic and nonmetastatic thyroid tumors. All patients reached thyroid surgery having received no treatment beforehand. TCRdb called clones again from the PCR reads with MiXCR. The sample records about 32,000 clones, around 20% being singletons. The source material was blood. The receptors shown here come from a female donor with papillary thyroid cancer or a benign thyroid nodule (not recorded which). Some clones in this sample may be carry-over from other donors' samples.

The rearrangement joins TRBV20-1 to TRBJ1-5; the D gene is possibly TRBD1 (5 bases). V lost 3 bases and J 7 bases, leaving 22 bases between the germline ends. Germline V gives CDR1 DFQATT, CDR2 SNEGSKA (reference sequence). The CDR3 sequence is 16 residues long. The CDR3 nucleotides are TGCAGTGCTAGTGAAGGTGGCAGGGCGCGCGGGCAGCCCCAGCATTTT. Translation: CSASEGGRARGQPQHF.

This clone showed up many times. V gene TRBV28 combines with J gene TRBJ2-7; D gene unclear. Trimming removed 5 bases from V and 7 bases from J, with 9 bases in between. The CDR3 covers 11 residues. Per the germline V gene, CDR1 is MDHEN and CDR2 is SYDVKM. CDR3 in amino acids: CASSTTREQYF. In nucleotides, the CDR3 is TGTGCCAGCAGTACTACTCGTGAGCAGTACTTC.

This clone was recorded many times. V is TRBV3-1 and J is TRBJ2-1; 12 positions match TRBD2. This CDR3 is built from 16 residues. Unmatched junction bases numbered 7, after V lost 4 bases and J lost 6 bases. Germline V gives CDR1 LGHDT, CDR2 YNNKEL (reference sequence). The CDR3 DNA reads as TGTGCCAGCAGCCGACTAGCGGGAGAGTCTGCCAATGAGCAGTTCTTC. Translating it yields CASSRLAGESANEQFF.

In regard to this clone: With a much larger clone just one base away, this may be a read error. Since no conserved phenylalanine or tryptophan closes the CDR3, a read error is the likely cause. This rearrangement joins TRBV27 to TRBJ2-5, with D hard to call. Germline assignment: CDR1 MNHEY and CDR2 SMNVEV (reference sequence). The CDR3 has 13 residues. The V end was cut by 5 bases, the J end by 4 bases, with 11 bases between. CDR3 nucleotides: TGTGCCAGCAGTCCCGGACCTTCAGAGACCCAGTACCTC. As protein: CASSPGPSETQYL.

This chain joins TRBV20-1 and TRBJ2-2; no firm D call. The CDR3 consists of 10 residues. Germline V gene data show CDR1 as DFQATT and CDR2 as SNEGSKA (reference sequence). Trimming took 6 bases from V and 7 from J, leaving 6 bases between them. The DNA of the CDR3 is TGCAGTGCCCGTTTCGGGGAGCTGTTTTTT. Encoded protein: CSARFGELFF.

The chain has TRBV11-3 and TRBJ1-6; 9 bases are a match to TRBD1. V shed 5 bases and J 7 bases; nucleotides not matched to a gene: 6. This CDR3 contains 15 residues. The germline gives CDR1 SGHNT, CDR2 YENEEA. The CDR3 here is CASSPRGTGNSPLHF. CDR3 nucleotide sequence: TGTGCCAGCAGCCCACGGGGGACAGGGAATTCACCCCTCCACTTT. Full variable domain (outside the CDR3, taken from reference TRBV11-3 and TRBJ1-6): EAGVVQSPRYKIIEKKQPVAFWCNPISGHNTLYWYLQNLGQGPELLIRYENEEAVDDSQLPKDRFSAERLKGVDSTLKIQPAELGDSAVYLCASSPRGTGNSPLHFGNGTRLTVT.

This clone was detected ten times or more. The chain recombines TRBV9 with TRBJ1-2; a possible D gene is TRBD1 (6 bases). V gave up 3 bases and J gave up 7 bases, with 10 bases separating them. This CDR3 has 12 residues. CDR1 is SGDLS and CDR2 is YYNGEE in the germline V gene. The CDR3 sequence: CASSAQGLGYTF. The CDR3 bases are TGTGCCAGCAGCGCACAGGGTCTTGGCTACACCTTC.

This clone was detected ten times or more. The rearrangement joins TRBV30 to TRBJ2-1; TRBD2 aligns across 11 bases. Germline-derived CDR1 and CDR2 are GTSNPN and SVGIG (reference sequence). The CDR3 contains 17 residues. The V gene end was trimmed by 2 bases and the J gene end by 5 bases; junction bases not matched to a gene: 11. This CDR3 is CAWSFLFGTSGNNEQFF. As DNA, the CDR3 is TGTGCCTGGAGTTTTCTTTTTGGGACTAGCGGCAACAATGAGCAGTTCTTC.

In its sample, this clone was seen many times. This rearrangement joins TRBV12-3 or TRBV12-4 to TRBJ1-5; no reliable D call. V was pared by 3 bases and J by 5 bases, with 8 bases between. The CDR3 has 13 residues. CDR3 amino acids: CASSFNEDQPQHF. CDR3 sequence (DNA): TGTGCCAGCAGTTTTAACGAGGATCAGCCCCAGCATTTT.

This clone came up many times. This may be a read error: a much more frequent sequence differs by one nucleotide. The genes are TRBV11-1 and TRBJ2-6; 9 positions match TRBD1. The V gene's germline CDR1 is SGHAT and CDR2 FQDESV (reference sequence). This CDR3 comprises 18 residues. As DNA, the CDR3 is TGTGCCAGCAGCTCTCCGGGACAGGGAAGCTCTGGGGCCAACGTCCTGGCTTTC. Translation: CASSSPGQGSSGANVLAF.